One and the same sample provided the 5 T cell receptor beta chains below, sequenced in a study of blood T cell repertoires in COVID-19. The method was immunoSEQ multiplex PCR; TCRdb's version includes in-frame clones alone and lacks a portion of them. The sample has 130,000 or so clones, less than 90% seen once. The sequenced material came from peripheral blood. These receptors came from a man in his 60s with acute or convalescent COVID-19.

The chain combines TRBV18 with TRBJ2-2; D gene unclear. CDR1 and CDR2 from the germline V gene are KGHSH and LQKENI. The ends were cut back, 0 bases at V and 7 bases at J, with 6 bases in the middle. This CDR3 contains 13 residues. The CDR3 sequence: CASSPPLSGELFF. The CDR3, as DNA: TGTGCCAGCTCACCACCGCTCAGCGGGGAGCTGTTTTTT.

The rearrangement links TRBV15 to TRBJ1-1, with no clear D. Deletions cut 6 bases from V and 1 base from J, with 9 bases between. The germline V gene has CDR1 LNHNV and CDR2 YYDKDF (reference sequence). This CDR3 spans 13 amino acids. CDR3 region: CATRDLGNTEAFF. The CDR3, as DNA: TGTGCCACCAGGGATCTAGGGAACACTGAAGCTTTCTTT.

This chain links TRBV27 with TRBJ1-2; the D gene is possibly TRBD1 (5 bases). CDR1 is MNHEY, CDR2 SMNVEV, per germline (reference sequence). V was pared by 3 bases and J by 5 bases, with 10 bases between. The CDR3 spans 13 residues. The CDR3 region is CASSFPRDYGYTF. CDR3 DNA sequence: TGTGCCAGCAGTTTCCCCAGGGATTATGGCTACACCTTC.

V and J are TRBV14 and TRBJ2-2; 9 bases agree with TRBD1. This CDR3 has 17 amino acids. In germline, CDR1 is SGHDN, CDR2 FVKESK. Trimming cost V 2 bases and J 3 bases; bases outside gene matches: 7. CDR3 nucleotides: TGTGCCAGCAGCCAATATCCGGGACAGGGACACACCGGGGAGCTGTTTTTT. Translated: CASSQYPGQGHTGELFF. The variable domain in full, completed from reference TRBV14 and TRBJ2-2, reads EAGVTQFPSHSVIEKGQTVTLRCDPISGHDNLYWYRRVMGKEIKFLLHFVKESKQDESGMPNNRFLAERTGGTYSTLKVQPAELEDSGVYFCASSQYPGQGHTGELFFGEGSRLTVL.

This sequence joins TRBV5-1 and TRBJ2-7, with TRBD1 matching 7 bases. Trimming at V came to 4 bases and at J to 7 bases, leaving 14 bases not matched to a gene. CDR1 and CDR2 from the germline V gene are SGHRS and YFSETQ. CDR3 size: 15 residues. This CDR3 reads CASSIRQGLAREQYF. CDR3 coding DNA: TGCGCCAGCAGCATCCGACAGGGATTGGCTAGAGAGCAGTACTTC. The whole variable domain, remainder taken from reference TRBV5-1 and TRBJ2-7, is KAGVTQTPRYLIKTRGQQVTLSCSPISGHRSVSWYQQTPGQGLQFLFEYFSETQRNKGNFPGRFSGRQFSNSRSEMNVSTLELGDSALYLCASSIRQGLAREQYFGPGTRLTVT.